The rows below give T cell receptor beta chains drawn from one sample of a study of T cell responses to AZD1222 COVID-19 vaccine. Libraries were prepared by immunoSEQ multiplex PCR; TCRdb keeps only in-frame clonotypes and omits some of them. The table shows approximately 190,000 clones, with around 93% occurring only once. Sample: peripheral blood, taken on day 0 of AZD1222 vaccination. These TCRs come from an adult in good health. Both conserved end residues are part of each CDR3. A D gene is named only where the DNA matches it firmly. Some rows mark clone size as missing; the rest say once, few, many or name a class of expanded clone.

abundance	j_gene	d_gene	v_gene	CDR3aa
-	TRBJ1-2	TRBD1	TRBV5-1	CASSSGQGGGYTF
-	TRBJ1-1	-	TRBV7-3	CASSFEASNTEAFF
-	TRBJ2-1	-	TRBV24-1	CATSEYRAGDNEQFF
-	TRBJ1-1	-	TRBV27	CASSLIGADTEAFF
-	TRBJ2-3	-	TRBV3-1/TRBV3-2	CASSQGGGLLVNTQYF
-	TRBJ1-1	-	TRBV7-9	CASSLVVNVRGAEAFF
-	TRBJ1-2	-	TRBV3-1/TRBV3-2	CASSQANRVLYYGYTF
-	TRBJ1-6	-	TRBV28	CASSTNRIGDSPLHF
-	TRBJ2-3	-	TRBV19	CASSTSPLADTQYF
-	TRBJ2-3	TRBD2	TRBV3-1/TRBV3-2	CASSQGGGRETDTQYF
-	TRBJ1-1	-	TRBV4-1	CASSQGMNTEAFF
once	TRBJ1-2	-	TRBV7-3	CASRVRQDSVRGNYGYTF
-	TRBJ2-7	-	TRBV5-8	CASSLDRGGYEQYF
-	TRBJ2-3	TRBD2	TRBV30	CAFGTSGSQTDTQYF
-	TRBJ2-7	TRBD2	TRBV11-2	CASSFRRETYEQYF
-	TRBJ2-7	-	TRBV7-8	CASSPSRAAVYEQYF
few	TRBJ2-1	-	TRBV30	CAWRPGLNEQFF
-	TRBJ2-3	-	TRBV5-1	CASSSGQYTDTQYF
-	TRBJ1-3	-	TRBV7-2	CASSLARNSGNTIYF
-	TRBJ2-1	TRBD1	TRBV5-1	CASRAPGQGANEQFF
-	TRBJ1-6	-	TRBV28	CASSTPTGPNSPLHF
-	TRBJ1-3	-	TRBV29-1	CSARLSAGNTIYF
-	TRBJ1-5	-	TRBV7-9	CASSLSGTINQPQHF
-	TRBJ2-1	TRBD1	TRBV7-9	CASSLTGAVGDEQFF
-	TRBJ2-3	-	TRBV28	CASSALRGVTDTQYF
-	TRBJ1-1	-	TRBV28	CASSPPYTAGNTEAFF
-	TRBJ1-5	-	TRBV6-2/TRBV6-3	CASSRGQGLSNQPQHF
-	TRBJ1-1	TRBD1	TRBV30	CAWSVRTGGNTEAFF
-	TRBJ1-2	-	TRBV7-2	CASSLDRRAEGYTF
-	TRBJ2-7	-	TRBV2	CASSRAVPEQYF
-	TRBJ2-7	-	TRBV7-2	CASSLAASGGGYEQYF
-	TRBJ1-3	-	TRBV19	CASRGEGNTIYF
-	TRBJ2-2	-	TRBV10-1	CASSDLRGTYTGELFF
-	TRBJ2-7	-	TRBV23-1	CASSHFRGGPHQYF
-	TRBJ1-5	-	TRBV18	CASSPSSRGYSNQPQHF
-	TRBJ1-2	TRBD1	TRBV4-3	CASSQGGGTAYGYTF
once	TRBJ2-1	-	TRBV15	CATSPSRGPRYNEQFF
-	TRBJ1-1	-	TRBV6-5	CATTAGPNTEAFF